A selection of T cell receptor beta chains follows, all from one sample in a study of blood T cells in healthy people across ages. MiXCR was run by TCRdb on the 5' RACE reads, yielding one entry per CDR3 protein. The sample yields around 1,900,000 distinct CDR3 sequences, roughly two fifths seen once. The sample was blood. These TCRs come from a human donor in good health. Both conserved end residues are part of each CDR3. The order of the fields is CDR3 protein, CDR3 DNA, D gene, J gene, V gene, clone size. The D gene is left open where the match is weak. Only part of the rows carry a size: once, few, many, or a class if the clone is expanded.

CDR3: CASSTPTGGGYGYTF
DNA: TGTGCCAGCAGTACACCGACAGGGGGCGGCTATGGCTACACCTTC
D: TRBD1
J: TRBJ1-2
V: TRBV7-2
size: NA

CDR3: CASSLAQGSPLHF
DNA: TGTGCCAGCAGCTTAGCGCAGGGATCACCCCTCCACTTT
D: NA
J: TRBJ1-6
V: TRBV7-7
size: NA

CDR3: CASSQEFPSYEQYF
DNA: TGCGCCAGCAGCCAAGAATTTCCGTCCTACGAGCAGTACTTC
D: NA
J: TRBJ2-7
V: TRBV4-3
size: few

CDR3: CASSRLRGYNSPLHF
DNA: TGCGCCAGCAGCCGCCTCAGAGGGTATAATTCACCCCTCCACTTT
D: NA
J: TRBJ1-6
V: TRBV4-1
size: NA

CDR3: CASSQDRSVGTGHNSPLHF
DNA: TGTGCCAGCAGCCAAGATAGGTCGGTTGGGACAGGGCATAATTCACCCCTCCACTTT
D: TRBD1
J: TRBJ1-6
V: TRBV4-2
size: NA

CDR3: CASSLIGTASYSSYNEQFF
DNA: TGTGCCAGCAGCTTAATCGGGACAGCTTCGTATAGCTCCTACAATGAGCAGTTCTTC
D: TRBD1
J: TRBJ2-1
V: TRBV7-3
size: NA

CDR3: CAISAGQGAENTQYF
DNA: TGTGCCATCAGTGCGGGACAGGGGGCGGAAAATACGCAGTATTTT
D: TRBD1
J: TRBJ2-3
V: TRBV10-3
size: NA

CDR3: CAIKGPGASGAGGTDTQYF
DNA: TGTGCCATCAAAGGTCCCGGGGCTAGCGGGGCCGGAGGCACAGATACGCAGTATTTT
D: TRBD2
J: TRBJ2-3
V: TRBV10-3
size: NA

CDR3: CASSFRQGDQPQHF
DNA: TGTGCCAGCAGCTTCCGACAGGGCGATCAGCCCCAGCATTTT
D: TRBD1
J: TRBJ1-5
V: TRBV7-2
size: many

CDR3: CSTWGGEETQYF
DNA: TGCAGCACGTGGGGGGGGGAAGAGACCCAGTACTTC
D: TRBD2
J: TRBJ2-5
V: TRBV29-1
size: few

CDR3: CSAKSGLAYEQYF
DNA: TGCAGTGCTAAATCGGGACTAGCCTACGAGCAGTACTTC
D: TRBD2
J: TRBJ2-7
V: TRBV20-1
size: NA

CDR3: CAGSQVDMSFTYNEQFF
DNA: TGCGCCGGCAGCCAAGTGGACATGAGTTTTACCTACAATGAGCAGTTCTTC
D: NA
J: TRBJ2-1
V: TRBV4-1
size: NA

CDR3: CATSSSSGNTIYF
DNA: TGTGCCACCAGCAGTTCCTCTGGAAACACCATATATTTT
D: NA
J: TRBJ1-3
V: TRBV15
size: few

CDR3: CATSDLEPNNEQFF
DNA: TGTGCCACCAGTGATTTAGAGCCCAACAATGAGCAGTTCTTC
D: NA
J: TRBJ2-1
V: TRBV2
size: NA

CDR3: CSASSLEDRASLYGYTF
DNA: TGCAGTGCTAGCTCCTTGGAGGACAGGGCCTCTTTGTATGGCTACACCTTC
D: TRBD1
J: TRBJ1-2
V: TRBV20-1
size: NA

CDR3: CSVGDGGTEAFF
DNA: TGCAGCGTTGGGGACGGGGGCACTGAAGCTTTCTTT
D: NA
J: TRBJ1-1
V: TRBV29-1
size: few

CDR3: CASSPAGDSPSNQPQHF
DNA: TGTGCCAGCAGCCCCGCAGGGGACAGCCCGAGCAATCAGCCCCAGCATTTT
D: TRBD1
J: TRBJ1-5
V: TRBV12-3/TRBV12-4
size: NA

CDR3: CASSYGISGAGEDGYTF
DNA: TGTGCCAGCAGCTACGGGATTTCGGGTGCTGGTGAGGACGGCTACACCTTC
D: NA
J: TRBJ1-2
V: TRBV7-2
size: NA

CDR3: CASSQEPTSSYGYTF
DNA: TGCGCCAGCAGCCAAGAGCCAACTTCATCCTATGGCTACACCTTC
D: NA
J: TRBJ1-2
V: TRBV4-3
size: many

CDR3: CASSDEGTIYGYTF
DNA: TGTGCCAGCAGTGATGAAGGGACAATCTATGGCTACACCTTC
D: NA
J: TRBJ1-2
V: TRBV2
size: NA

CDR3: CASSSPPLPLHF
DNA: TGTGCCAGCAGTTCCCCCCCGCTACCCCTCCACTTT
D: NA
J: TRBJ1-6
V: TRBV27
size: few